The TCR beta chain described here comes from a study of T-cell reconstitution after alpha-beta-depleted transplantation in children. A few counts support this clonotype. Its antigen is as yet unknown. Study-wide findings and caveats: After transplant, at about two months, alpha-beta T cells were reportedly derived from several hundred expanded graft clones. Fresh T-cell production supplied most of the T-cell counts and diversity seen one year after transplant. For some patients, TCRbeta diversity was high at day 60 because of recipient T cells and thymic progenitors that survived.

A library of TCRbeta sequences, prepared with unique molecular identifiers, was generated. TCRdb reprocessed the PCR reads via MiXCR and lists one record per CDR3 protein. The sample holds 250,000 to 400,000 distinct CDR3 sequences, approximately 23% seen once. The material sequenced was PBMCs, mostly from graft donor cells, taken 180 days after TCRalphabeta/CD19-depleted stem cell transplant. This TCR was recovered from a male patient younger than 18 who had a stem cell transplant for acute lymphoblastic leukemia, so the T cells may come from the graft donor.

The CDR3 sequence is CASSLNRGVNGYTF. The CDR3 nucleotides are TGTGCCAGCAGCTTAAACAGGGGGGTCAATGGCTACACCTTC. The chain combines TRBV7-6 with TRBJ1-2; 8 bases align to TRBD1. From germline, CDR1 is SGHVS and CDR2 FNYEAQ. The CDR3 has 14 residues. J lost 6 bases, V lost 2 bases, and 5 bases had no gene match.